The entry below describes one TCR beta chain. The antigen is unknown. The DNA is omitted, as the CDR3 cannot be located on it reliably, and the CDR3 follows TCRdb's listing. The record originates from a study of T-cell reconstitution after alpha-beta-depleted transplantation in children. General observations from the study: After transplant, at about two months, alpha-beta T cells were reportedly derived from several hundred expanded graft clones.

CDR1 is SGHDT and CDR2 is YYEEEE in the germline V gene. The CDR3 adds up to 17 amino acids, both ends counted. Unique molecular identifiers featured in how the TCRbeta library was prepared. TCRdb re-analysed the PCR reads in MiXCR, keeping a single row per CDR3 protein. The sample includes under 50,000 distinct CDR3 sequences, roughly 52% of them seen just once. The receptor was isolated from a boy in the first two years of life with SCID, due to receive a stem cell transplant. The chain recombines TRBV5-6 with TRBJ2-1; the D segment call TRBD1 is taken from the table without a DNA check. The material was peripheral blood, obtained before TCRalphabeta/CD19-depleted stem cell transplant. This CDR3 is CASSLRVGTGASLSKFF.